The entry that follows covers one TCR beta chain sequence. TCRdb used MiXCR to reprocess the RT-PCR reads, holding one entry per CDR3 protein. The sample lists about 25,000 distinct CDR3 sequences; roughly 43% were seen once. This specimen belongs to a study of patients and donors after allogeneic stem cell transplantation. The CDR3 extends over 19 amino acids. CDR1 is MNHEY and CDR2 is SVGAGI in the germline V gene. Trimming stripped 6 bases from V and 3 bases from J, with 29 bases between. The chain combines TRBV6-5 with TRBJ1-1, with D perhaps TRBD1 (5 bases). Sequenced: blood, either unsorted or a sorted T cell fraction (not recorded which). The sequence came from a human donor who was either an allogeneic HSCT recipient or a stem cell or donor lymphocyte infusion donor (not recorded which). It is not recorded whose cells these are; they may come from a transplant donor. CDR3 residues: CASSLVVAPGRGLDTEAFF. The CDR3 nucleotides are TGTGCCAGCAGCCTTGTGGTGGCACCGGGACGAGGGCTGGACACTGAAGCTTTCTTT.